This T cell receptor beta chain was captured by sequencing in a study of blood T cells in healthy people across ages. Each sample yielded at least 6 million isolated PBMCs. The sample holds a few counts of this clonotype. Combining a sample-barcoded 5' primer with a J-beta primer mix, a second PCR ran for 7 to 11 cycles. Each cDNA molecule was tagged by a template-switch adaptor that had 12 random nucleotides. From each sample, at least 2.5 million paired-end reads containing CDR3 were obtained. Using its own MiXCR run on the 5' RACE reads, TCRdb lists one record per CDR3 protein. Among approximately 770,000 distinct CDR3 sequences listed, nearly 60% were seen once. V shed 0 bases and J shed 4 bases, with 12 bases lying between them. CDR3 length: 15 amino acids. In germline, CDR1 is LGHNA, CDR2 YNFKEQ.

The receptor was derived from a man under 40 in good health. This chain uses TRBV4-2 with TRBJ1-2; a possible D gene is TRBD1 (5 bases). The sample comprised blood. For the CDR3, the DNA is TGTGCCAGCAGCCAAGATAGTACAGGTGTCTATGGCTACACCTTC. Translating gives CASSQDSTGVYGYTF.